Here is one T cell receptor beta chain with its context. What it recognizes is unknown. The sample belongs to a study of early T cells in non-severe SARS-CoV-2 infection. Study results and caveats: VDJdb-based matching was biased toward anti-spike CD8 responses and missed private and CD4 specificities.

Germline values: CDR1 MNHNS, CDR2 SASEGT. The V gene lost 5 bases and the J gene lost 1 base, with 12 bases spanning the gap. This CDR3 contains 15 residues. From the 5' RACE reads, TCRdb called clonotypes with MiXCR, one entry per CDR3 protein. The sample yields 70,000 to 75,000 distinct CDR3 sequences, around 12% seen once. This TCR came from an adult who was a healthcare worker with PCR-confirmed SARS-CoV-2 infection or an uninfected control (not recorded which). V usage is TRBV6-1 and J usage is TRBJ2-4; weak D call: TRBD1 (6 bases). The specimen sequenced was whole blood. The CDR3 nucleotides read TGTGCCAGCAGTCCACCAGGGGTGGCCAAAAACATTCAGTACTTC. This encodes CASSPPGVAKNIQYF.